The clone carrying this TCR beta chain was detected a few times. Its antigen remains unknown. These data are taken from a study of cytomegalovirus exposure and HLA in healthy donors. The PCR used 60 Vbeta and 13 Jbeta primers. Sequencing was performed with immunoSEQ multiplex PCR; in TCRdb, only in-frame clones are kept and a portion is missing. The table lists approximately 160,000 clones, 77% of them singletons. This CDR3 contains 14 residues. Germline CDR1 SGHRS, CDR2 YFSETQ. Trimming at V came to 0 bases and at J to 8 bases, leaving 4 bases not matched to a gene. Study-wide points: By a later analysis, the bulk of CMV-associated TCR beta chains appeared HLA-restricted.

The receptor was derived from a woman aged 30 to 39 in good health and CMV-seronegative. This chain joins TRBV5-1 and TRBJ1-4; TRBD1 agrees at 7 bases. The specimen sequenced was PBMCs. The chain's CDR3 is CASSLGTGVEKLFF. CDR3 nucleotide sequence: TGCGCCAGCAGCTTGGGAACAGGGGTCGAAAAACTGTTTTTT.